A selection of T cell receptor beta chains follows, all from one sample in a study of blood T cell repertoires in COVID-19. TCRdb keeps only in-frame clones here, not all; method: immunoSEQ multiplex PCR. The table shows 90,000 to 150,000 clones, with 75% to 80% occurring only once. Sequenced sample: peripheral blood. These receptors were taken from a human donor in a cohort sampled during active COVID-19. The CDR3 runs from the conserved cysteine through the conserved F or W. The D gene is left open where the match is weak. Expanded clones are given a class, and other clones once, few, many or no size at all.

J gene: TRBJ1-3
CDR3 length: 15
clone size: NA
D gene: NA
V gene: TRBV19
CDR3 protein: CASSMDSFSGNTIYF
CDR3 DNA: TGTGCCAGTAGTATGGACAGTTTCTCTGGAAACACCATATATTTT

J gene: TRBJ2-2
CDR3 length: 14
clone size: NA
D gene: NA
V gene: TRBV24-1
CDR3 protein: CATSAEGGAGELFF
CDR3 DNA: TGTGCCACCAGTGCCGAAGGGGGAGCCGGGGAGCTGTTTTTT

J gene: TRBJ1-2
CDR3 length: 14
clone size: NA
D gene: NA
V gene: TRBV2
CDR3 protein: CASSPLNSNYGYTF
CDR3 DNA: TGTGCCAGCAGCCCCTTGAACAGTAACTATGGCTACACCTTC

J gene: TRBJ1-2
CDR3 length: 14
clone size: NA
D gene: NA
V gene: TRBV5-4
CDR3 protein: CASSLEGNYYGYTF
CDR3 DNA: TGTGCCAGCAGCTTGGAGGGGAATTACTATGGCTACACCTTC

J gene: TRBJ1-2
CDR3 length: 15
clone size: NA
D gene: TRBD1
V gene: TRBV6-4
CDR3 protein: CASSDSGQGLTGYTF
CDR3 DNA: TGTGCCAGCAGTGACTCGGGACAGGGCTTGACCGGCTACACCTTC

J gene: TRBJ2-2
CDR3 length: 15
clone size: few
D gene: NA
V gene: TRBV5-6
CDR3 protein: CASSLVRANTGELFF
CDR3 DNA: TGTGCCAGCAGCTTGGTCCGGGCGAACACCGGGGAGCTGTTTTTT

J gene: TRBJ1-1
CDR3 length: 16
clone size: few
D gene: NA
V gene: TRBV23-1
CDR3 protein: CASSQSRPGCVTEAFF
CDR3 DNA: TGCGCCAGCAGTCAATCGAGGCCGGGGTGTGTGACTGAAGCTTTCTTT

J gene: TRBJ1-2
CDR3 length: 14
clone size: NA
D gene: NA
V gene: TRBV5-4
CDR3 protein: CASSPQGSLYGYTF
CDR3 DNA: TGTGCCAGCAGCCCTCAGGGTTCTCTTTATGGCTACACCTTC

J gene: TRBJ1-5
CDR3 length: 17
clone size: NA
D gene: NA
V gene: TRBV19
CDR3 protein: CASSIGRGAHNNQPQHF
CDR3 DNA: TGTGCCAGTAGTATCGGGAGGGGGGCCCATAACAATCAGCCCCAGCATTTT

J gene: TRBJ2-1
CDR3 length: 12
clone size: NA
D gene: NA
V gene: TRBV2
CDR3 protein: CASSVSSYEQFF
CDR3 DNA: TGTGCCAGCAGTGTTTCTTCCTATGAGCAGTTCTTC

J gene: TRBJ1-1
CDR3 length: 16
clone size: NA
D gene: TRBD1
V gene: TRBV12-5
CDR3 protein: CASGSRDRGRSTEAFF
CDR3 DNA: TGTGCTAGTGGTTCCCGGGACAGGGGGCGGAGTACTGAAGCTTTCTTT

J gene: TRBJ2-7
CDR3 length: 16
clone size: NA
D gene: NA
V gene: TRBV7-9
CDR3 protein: CASSLTGDRKVYEQYF
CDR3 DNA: TGTGCCAGCAGCTTAACCGGAGACAGGAAGGTATACGAGCAGTACTTC

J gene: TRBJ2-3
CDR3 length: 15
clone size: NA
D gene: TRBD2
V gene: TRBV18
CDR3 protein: CASSPQRGRTDTQYF
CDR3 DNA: TGTGCCAGCTCACCTCAGCGGGGGAGGACAGATACGCAGTATTTT

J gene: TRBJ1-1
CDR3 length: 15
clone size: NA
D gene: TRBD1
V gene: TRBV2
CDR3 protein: CASSVEGARNTEAFF
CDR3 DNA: TGTGCCAGCTCTGTCGAGGGGGCGAGGAACACTGAAGCTTTCTTT

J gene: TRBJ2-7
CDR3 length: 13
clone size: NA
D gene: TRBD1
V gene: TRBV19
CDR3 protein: CASSRDRLYEQYF
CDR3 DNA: TGTGCCAGTAGTCGGGACAGGCTCTACGAGCAGTACTTC

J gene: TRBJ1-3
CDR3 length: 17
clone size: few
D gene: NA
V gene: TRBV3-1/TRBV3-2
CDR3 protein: CASSQESRGISGNTIYF
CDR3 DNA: TGTGCCAGCAGCCAAGAGTCCCGGGGGATCTCTGGAAACACCATATATTTT

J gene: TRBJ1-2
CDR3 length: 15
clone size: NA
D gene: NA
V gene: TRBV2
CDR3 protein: CASSQERTGREGYTF
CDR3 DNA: TGTGCCAGCAGCCAGGAAAGGACGGGAAGGGAGGGCTACACCTTC

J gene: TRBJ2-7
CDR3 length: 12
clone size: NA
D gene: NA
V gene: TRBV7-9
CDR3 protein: CASSFVDWQQYF
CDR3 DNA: TGTGCCAGCAGCTTCGTGGACTGGCAACAGTACTTC

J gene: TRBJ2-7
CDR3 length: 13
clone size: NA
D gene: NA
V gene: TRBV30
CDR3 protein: CAWKWQGGYEQYF
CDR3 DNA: TGTGCCTGGAAATGGCAGGGAGGATACGAGCAGTACTTC

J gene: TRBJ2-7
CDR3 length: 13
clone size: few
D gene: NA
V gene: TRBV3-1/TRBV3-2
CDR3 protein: CASSPRGPGGQYF
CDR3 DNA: TGTGCCAGCAGCCCTCGTGGCCCCGGGGGGCAGTACTTC

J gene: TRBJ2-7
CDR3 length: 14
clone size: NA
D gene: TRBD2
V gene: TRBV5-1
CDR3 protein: CASSLGLAGVAQYF
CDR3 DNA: TGCGCCAGCAGCTTGGGTCTAGCGGGGGTCGCGCAGTACTTC

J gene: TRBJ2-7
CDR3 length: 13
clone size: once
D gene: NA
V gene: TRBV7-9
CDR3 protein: CASSLDWTYEQYF
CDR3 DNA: TGTGCCAGCAGCTTGGACTGGACCTACGAGCAGTACTTC

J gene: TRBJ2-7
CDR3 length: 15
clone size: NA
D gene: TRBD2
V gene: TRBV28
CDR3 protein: CASSGRLAGAYEQYF
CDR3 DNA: TGTGCCAGCAGTGGCCGACTAGCGGGGGCCTACGAGCAGTACTTC

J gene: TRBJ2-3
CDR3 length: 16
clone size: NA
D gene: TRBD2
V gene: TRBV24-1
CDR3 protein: CATQETSGRAWDTQYF
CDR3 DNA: TGTGCCACCCAAGAGACTAGCGGGAGGGCATGGGATACGCAGTATTTT

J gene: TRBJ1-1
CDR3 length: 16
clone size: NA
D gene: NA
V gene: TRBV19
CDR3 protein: CASTGAQGSGNTEAFF
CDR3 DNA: TGTGCCAGTACCGGCGCTCAGGGTAGCGGTAACACTGAAGCTTTCTTT

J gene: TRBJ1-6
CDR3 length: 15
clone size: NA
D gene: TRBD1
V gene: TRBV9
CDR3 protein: CASSAETGGNSPLHF
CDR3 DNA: TGTGCCAGCAGCGCCGAGACAGGGGGTAATTCACCCCTCCACTTT

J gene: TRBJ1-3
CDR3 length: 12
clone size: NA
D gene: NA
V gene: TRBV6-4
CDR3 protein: CASSGGGGTIYF
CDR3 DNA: TGTGCCAGCAGCGGCGGGGGTGGCACCATATATTTT

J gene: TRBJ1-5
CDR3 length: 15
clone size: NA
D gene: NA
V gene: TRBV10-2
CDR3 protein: CASSEPDYSNQPQHF
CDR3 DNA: TGCGCCAGCAGTGAACCAGACTATAGCAATCAGCCCCAGCATTTT

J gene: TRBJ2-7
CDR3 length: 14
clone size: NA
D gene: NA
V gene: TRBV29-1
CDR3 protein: CSAPLTPALREQYF
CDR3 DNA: TGCAGCGCCCCTTTGACCCCAGCACTACGAGAGCAGTACTTC

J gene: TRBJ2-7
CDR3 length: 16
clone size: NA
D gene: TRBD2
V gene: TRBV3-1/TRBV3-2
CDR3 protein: CASSQSDFRDYYEQYF
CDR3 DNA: TGTGCCAGCAGCCAATCCGACTTTCGGGACTACTACGAGCAGTACTTC

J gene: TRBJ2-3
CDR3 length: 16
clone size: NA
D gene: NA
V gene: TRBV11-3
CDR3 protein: CASSLLGGAYTDTQYF
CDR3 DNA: TGTGCCAGCAGCCTTCTGGGGGGGGCCTACACAGATACGCAGTATTTT

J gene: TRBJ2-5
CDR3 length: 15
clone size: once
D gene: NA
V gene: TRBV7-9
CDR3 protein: CASSPGAGEGETQYF
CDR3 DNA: TGTGCCAGCAGCCCAGGGGCAGGAGAGGGGGAGACCCAGTACTTC

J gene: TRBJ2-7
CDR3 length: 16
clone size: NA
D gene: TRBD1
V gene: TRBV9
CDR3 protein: CASSSTDRTGSYEQYF
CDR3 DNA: TGTGCCAGCAGCTCAACGGACCGGACAGGCTCCTACGAGCAGTACTTC

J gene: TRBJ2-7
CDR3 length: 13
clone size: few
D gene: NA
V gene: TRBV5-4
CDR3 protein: CASSSTANYEQYF
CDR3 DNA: TGTGCCAGCAGCTCGACAGCCAATTACGAGCAGTACTTC

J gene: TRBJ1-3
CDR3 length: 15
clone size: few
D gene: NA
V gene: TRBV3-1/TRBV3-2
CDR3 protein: CASSRPGQSGNTIYF
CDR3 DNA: TGTGCCAGCAGCCGACCAGGACAGTCTGGAAACACCATATATTTT

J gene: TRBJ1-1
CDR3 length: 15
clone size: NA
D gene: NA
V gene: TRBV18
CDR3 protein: CASSSQGGTNTEAFF
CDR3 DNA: TGTGCCAGCTCTTCCCAAGGGGGTACTAACACTGAAGCTTTCTTT

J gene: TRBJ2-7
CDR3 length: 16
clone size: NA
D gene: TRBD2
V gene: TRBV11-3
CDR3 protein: CASSSSREGRSYEQYF
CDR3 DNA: TGTGCCAGCAGCTCCTCCCGGGAGGGACGGTCCTACGAGCAGTACTTC

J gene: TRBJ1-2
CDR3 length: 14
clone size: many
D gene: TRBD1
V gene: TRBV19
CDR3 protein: CASSNTGGYYGYTF
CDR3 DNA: TGTGCCAGTAGTAACACAGGGGGCTACTATGGCTACACCTTC

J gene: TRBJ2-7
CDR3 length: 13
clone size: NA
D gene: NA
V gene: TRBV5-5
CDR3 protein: CASSIARNYEQYF
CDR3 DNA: TGTGCCAGCAGCATAGCCCGAAACTACGAGCAGTACTTC

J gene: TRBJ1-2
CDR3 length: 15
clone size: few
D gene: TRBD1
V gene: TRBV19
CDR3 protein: CASSTGQGTFHGYTF
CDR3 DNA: TGTGCCAGTAGTACCGGACAGGGAACATTTCATGGCTACACCTTC

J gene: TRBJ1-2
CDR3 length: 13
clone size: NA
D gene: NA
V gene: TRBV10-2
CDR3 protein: CASSDLRVEGYTF
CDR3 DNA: TGCGCCAGCAGTGACCTCAGGGTAGAGGGCTACACCTTC

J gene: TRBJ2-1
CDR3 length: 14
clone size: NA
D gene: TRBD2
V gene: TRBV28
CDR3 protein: CASSPGLAAKEQFF
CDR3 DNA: TGTGCCAGCAGTCCAGGACTAGCGGCCAAGGAGCAGTTCTTC

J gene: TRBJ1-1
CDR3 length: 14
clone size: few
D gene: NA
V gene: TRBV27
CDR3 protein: CASSFNRVSTEAFF
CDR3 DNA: TGTGCCAGCAGTTTCAACAGGGTGAGCACTGAAGCTTTCTTT

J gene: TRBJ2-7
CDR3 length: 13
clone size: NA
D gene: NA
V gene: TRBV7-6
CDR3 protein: CASTLGDLDEQYF
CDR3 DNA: TGTGCCAGCACCCTAGGGGATCTTGACGAGCAGTACTTC

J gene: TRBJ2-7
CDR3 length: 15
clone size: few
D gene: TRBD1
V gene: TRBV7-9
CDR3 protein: CASSSTDRGLYEQYF
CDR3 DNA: TGTGCCAGCAGCTCAACAGACAGGGGGCTCTACGAGCAGTACTTC

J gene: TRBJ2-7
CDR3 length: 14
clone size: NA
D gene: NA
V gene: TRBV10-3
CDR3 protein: CAISELGRPYEQYF
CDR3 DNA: TGTGCCATCAGTGAGTTGGGCAGGCCGTACGAGCAGTACTTC

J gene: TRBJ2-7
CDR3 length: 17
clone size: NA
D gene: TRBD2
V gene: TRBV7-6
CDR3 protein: CASSSYRRTSDSYEQYF
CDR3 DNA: TGTGCCAGCAGCTCTTACCGCCGGACTAGCGATTCCTACGAGCAGTACTTC

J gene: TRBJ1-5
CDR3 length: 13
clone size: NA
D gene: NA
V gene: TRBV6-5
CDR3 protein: CASSRDRNQPQHF
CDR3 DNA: TGTGCCAGCAGCCGAGACAGAAATCAGCCCCAGCATTTT

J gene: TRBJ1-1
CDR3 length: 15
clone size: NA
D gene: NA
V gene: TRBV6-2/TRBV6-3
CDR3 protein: CASSYSTTLNTEAFF
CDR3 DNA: TGTGCCAGCAGTTACTCGACGACACTGAACACTGAAGCTTTCTTT

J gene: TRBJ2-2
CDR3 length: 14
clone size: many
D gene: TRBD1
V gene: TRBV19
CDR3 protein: CASSPGQAAGELFF
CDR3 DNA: TGTGCCAGTAGTCCCGGACAGGCGGCCGGGGAGCTGTTTTTT

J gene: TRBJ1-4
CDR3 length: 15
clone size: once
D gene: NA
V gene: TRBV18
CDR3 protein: CASSPLGAPNEKLFF
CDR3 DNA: TGTGCCAGCTCACCACTGGGGGCCCCGAATGAAAAACTGTTTTTT

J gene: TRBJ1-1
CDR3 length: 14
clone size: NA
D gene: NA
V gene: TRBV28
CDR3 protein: CASRWAGMNTEAFF
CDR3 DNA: TGTGCCAGCCGCTGGGCAGGGATGAACACTGAAGCTTTCTTT

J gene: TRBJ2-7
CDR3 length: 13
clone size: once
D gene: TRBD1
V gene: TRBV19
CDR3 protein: CASSTWTGEEQYF
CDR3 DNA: TGTGCCAGTAGTACCTGGACAGGGGAAGAGCAGTACTTC

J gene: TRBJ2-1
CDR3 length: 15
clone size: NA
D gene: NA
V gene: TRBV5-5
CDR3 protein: CASGSQANFYNEQFF
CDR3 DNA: TGTGCCAGCGGTAGTCAGGCGAATTTCTACAATGAGCAGTTCTTC

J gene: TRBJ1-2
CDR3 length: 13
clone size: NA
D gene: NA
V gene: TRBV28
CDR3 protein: CASSDSLWTGYTF
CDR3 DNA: TGTGCCAGCTCGGACAGTCTCTGGACTGGCTACACCTTC

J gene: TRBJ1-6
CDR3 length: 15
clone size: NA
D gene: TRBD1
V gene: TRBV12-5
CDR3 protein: CASGLPGTGISPLHF
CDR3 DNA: TGTGCTAGTGGTTTGCCCGGGACAGGGATTTCACCCCTCCACTTT

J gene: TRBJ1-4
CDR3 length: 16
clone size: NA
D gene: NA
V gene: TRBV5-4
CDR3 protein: CASSFSGTHPNEKLFF
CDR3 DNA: TGTGCCAGCAGCTTCTCAGGGACACACCCTAATGAAAAACTGTTTTTT